The present T cell receptor beta chain was sequenced within a study of blood T cell repertoires in COVID-19. Method: immunoSEQ multiplex PCR; TCRdb's copy keeps in-frame clones and lacks some. The repertoire holds around 190,000 clones, with 70% to 90% as singletons. The CDR3 sequence is 15 residues long. After removal of 6 bases from V and 2 bases from J, the junction contained 9 bases not matched to a gene. CDR1 is MNHEY, CDR2 SVGAGI, per germline. The chain joins TRBV6-5 to TRBJ1-1; TRBD1 aligns across 7 bases. The sequence was collected from a man in his 70s with active or convalescent COVID-19. Sequencing was carried out using peripheral blood. For the CDR3, the DNA is TGTGCCAGCAGGGATTACAGGGGAGGAAACACTGAAGCTTTCTTT. The encoded protein is CASRDYRGGNTEAFF.